This TCR beta chain was retrieved from a study of cytomegalovirus exposure and HLA in healthy donors. Study results and limitations: The study dropped some indistinguishable V segments, TRBV6-2 and TRBV6-3 among them.

In the PCR, 60 Vbeta and 13 Jbeta primers were used. Here immunoSEQ multiplex PCR was the method, and the copy in TCRdb shows in-frame clones only, minus some. The sample carries 270,000 or so clones, just over 85% recorded once. The CDR3 has 15 amino acids. The V and J ends lost 1 base and 2 bases, in that order; junction bases with no gene match: 2. Germline CDR1 is LGHNA and CDR2 is YNFKEQ. Donors likely had unrecorded immune exposures despite being nominally healthy when sampled. On this clone: Its antigen is still unknown.

This sequence originates from a man aged 35 to 55 in good health and CMV-seropositive. The chain links TRBV4-2 to TRBJ2-1, with 7 bases that match TRBD2. Material for sequencing was PBMCs. The CDR3 is CASSQASGTYNEQFF. The CDR3, as DNA: TGTGCCAGCAGCCAAGCCAGCGGGACCTACAATGAGCAGTTCTTC.